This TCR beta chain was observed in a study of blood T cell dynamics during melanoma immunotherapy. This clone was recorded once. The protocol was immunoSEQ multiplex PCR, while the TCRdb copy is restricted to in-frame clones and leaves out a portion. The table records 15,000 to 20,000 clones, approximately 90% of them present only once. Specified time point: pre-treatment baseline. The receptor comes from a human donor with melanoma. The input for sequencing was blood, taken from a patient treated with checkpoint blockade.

CDR3 amino acids: CASSLSGANVLTF. CDR3 DNA: TGCGCCAGCAGTCTCTCTGGGGCCAACGTCCTGACTTTC. This chain uses TRBV4-3 with TRBJ2-6; D gene ambiguous. The CDR3 runs to 13 residues. V lost 6 bases to trimming and J lost 0 bases, with 3 bases between them. The germline gives CDR1 LGHNA, CDR2 YSLEER.